The 21 T cell receptor beta chains presented below share a single source sample, sequenced in a study of blood T cell repertoires in COVID-19. Sequencing was performed with immunoSEQ multiplex PCR; in TCRdb, only in-frame clones are kept and a portion is missing. The top ten hold 10% to 15% of the sample, which has 130,000 to 150,000 clones, 80% seen once. The sample comprised peripheral blood. The receptors shown here come from a man in his sixties with active or convalescent COVID-19.

The V gene is TRBV10-2, the J gene TRBJ2-1; the D is unclear. V was clipped by 7 bases and J by 3 bases, with 25 bases between them. This CDR3 is 18 amino acids long. Per the germline V gene, CDR1 is WSHSY and CDR2 is SAAADI. In DNA form, the CDR3 reads TGCGCCAGCACCGAAGACCGTCTTTCCTCTGGGCACTACAATGAGCAGTTCTTC. This translates into CASTEDRLSSGHYNEQFF.

The chain recombines TRBV2 with TRBJ2-5; 16 nucleotides align to TRBD2. The length of the CDR3 is 17 residues. J gave up 5 bases and V 5 bases, and 8 bases lay outside the gene matches. Germline V gives CDR1 SNHLY, CDR2 FYNNEI. In nucleotides, the CDR3 is TGTGCCAGCAGTTCGGGACTAGCGGGAGGGCCCGGGGAGACCCAGTACTTC. It yields the protein CASSSGLAGGPGETQYF.

CDR3 sequence reads: CASKGAGELFF. The CDR3 region has the DNA TGTGCCAGCAAGGGGGCCGGGGAGCTGTTTTTT. This sequence joins TRBV6-5 and TRBJ2-2, with D possibly being TRBD1 (6 bases). Germline V gives CDR1 MNHEY, CDR2 SVGAGI. V gave up 7 bases and J gave up 6 bases, with 6 bases separating them. CDR3 length: 11 residues.

V is TRBV7-2 and J is TRBJ2-1; a weak D match, TRBD2 (6 bases). The CDR3 extends over 13 amino acids. Germline V lookup: CDR1 SGHTA, CDR2 FQGNSA. Trimming took 2 bases from V and 10 from J, leaving 12 bases between them. The CDR3: CASSLWALAEQFF. The CDR3, as DNA: TGTGCCAGCAGCTTATGGGCGCTAGCGGAGCAGTTCTTC.

This clone was seen once. This chain joins TRBV6-6 and TRBJ2-7; a possible D gene is TRBD1 (6 bases). Trimming removed 0 bases at V and 6 bases at J, with 12 bases between. Germline CDR1 is MNHNY and CDR2 is SVGAGI (reference sequence). CDR3 length: 14 residues. CDR3 residues: CASSYSSRGPEQYF. The CDR3 coding sequence is TGTGCCAGCAGTTACTCGAGCAGGGGACCCGAGCAGTACTTC.

This clone appeared a few times. This chain links TRBV7-2 with TRBJ2-1; TRBD2 agrees at 7 bases. CDR3 length: 13 amino acids. From germline, CDR1 is SGHTA and CDR2 FQGNSA. The V and J ends lost 3 bases and 6 bases, in that order; junction bases with no gene match: 2. The DNA of the CDR3 is TGTGCCAGCAGCTTGGGACTACCCAATGAGCAGTTCTTC. This translates into CASSLGLPNEQFF.

The chain joins TRBV19 to TRBJ2-6, with TRBD1 matching 9 bases. This CDR3 is built from 16 residues. The J segment lost 4 bases and the V segment lost 6 bases, leaving 7 bases of the junction unmatched. Germline V gene lookup returns CDR1 LNHDA and CDR2 SQIVND (reference sequence). The DNA of the CDR3 is TGTGCCAGTAGCGGGACAGGGAAGTTAGGGGCCAACGTCCTGACTTTC. Protein: CASSGTGKLGANVLTF.

The chain has TRBV7-3 and TRBJ2-2, with a possible D match to TRBD2 (6 bases). Germline V gene lookup returns CDR1 SGHTA and CDR2 FQGTGA. This CDR3 comprises 15 residues. Trimming left V 5 bases short and J 4 bases short, with 14 bases between. CDR3 sequence: CASSGQIGSTGELFF. DNA of the CDR3: TGTGCCAGCAGCGGACAAATCGGGAGCACCGGGGAGCTGTTTTTT.

There are a few counts of this clone. The chain joins TRBV5-1 to TRBJ2-5; no reliable D call. Per the germline V gene, CDR1 is SGHRS and CDR2 is YFSETQ. V shed 2 bases and J shed 1 base, with 15 bases lying between them. This CDR3 is 16 amino acids long. This CDR3 reads CASSLSPTLGQETQYF. For the CDR3, the DNA is TGCGCCAGCAGCTTATCCCCAACCCTCGGCCAAGAGACCCAGTACTTC.

The chain links TRBV21-1 to TRBJ1-5; TRBD1 is taken as the D call from the table, unchecked against the DNA. TRBV21-1 is given as a pseudogene. This CDR3 region has 14 residues. As DNA, the CDR3 is TGTGCCAGCAGCAAATACAGGGGGCTAGATAACCAGCATTTT. Translated, it gives CASSKYRGLDNQHF.

The chain recombines TRBV29-1 with TRBJ1-2, with D tentatively TRBD1 (5 bases). CDR1 is SQVTM and CDR2 is ANQGSEA in the germline V gene. The CDR3 is made up of 13 amino acids. V was cut by 0 bases and J by 7 bases, with 12 bases left in between. The CDR3 DNA reads TGCAGCGTTGAAGAAAGGGGCAGGGCTGGCTACACCTTC. It specifies CSVEERGRAGYTF.

CDR3 coding DNA: TGTGCCAGCAGCCACGGACAGGACTACTCACCCCTCCACTTT. Its protein is CASSHGQDYSPLHF. The chain employs TRBV3-1 (or the pseudogene TRBV3-2) and TRBJ1-6, with 7 bases fitting TRBD1. J was trimmed by 10 bases and V by 3 bases; bases with no gene match: 6. The CDR3 has 14 amino acids. CDR1 and CDR2 from the germline V gene are LGHDT and YNNKEL (reference sequence).

The chain combines TRBV21-1 with TRBJ1-6; TRBD1 was called by the table and not checked on the DNA. TRBV21-1 is labeled a pseudogene. CDR3 size: 15 residues. The CDR3 nucleotides are TGTGCCAGCAGCAAACCCCAGGGGAAGGATTCACCCCTCCACTTT. Protein sequence: CASSKPQGKDSPLHF.

The V and J genes are TRBV18 and TRBJ2-7; D gene unclear. Germline V gene data show CDR1 as KGHSH and CDR2 as LQKENI. The CDR3 runs 15 residues. The V end was cut by 3 bases, the J end by 0 bases, with 12 bases between. In nucleotides, the CDR3 is TGTGCCAGCTCACCGGAGATCCATAGCTCCTACGAGCAGTACTTC. This codes for CASSPEIHSSYEQYF. Together with reference TRBV18 and TRBJ2-7, the CDR3 gives the full variable domain: NAGVMQNPRHLVRRRGQEARLRCSPMKGHSHVYWYRQLPEEGLKFMVYLQKENIIDESGMPKERFSAEFPKEGPSILRIQQVVRGDSAAYFCASSPEIHSSYEQYFGPGTRLTVT.

The V and J genes are TRBV11-2 and TRBJ1-2, with 10 bases that match TRBD1. The CDR3 is 15 residues long. From germline, CDR1 is SGHAT and CDR2 FQNNGV. V was pared by 4 bases and J by 4 bases, with 6 bases of the junction left unmatched. CDR3 residues: CASSSYRDRGYGYTF. The CDR3 DNA reads TGTGCCAGCAGCTCATACCGGGACAGGGGCTATGGCTACACCTTC.

The genes are TRBV5-1 and TRBJ2-2; D is perhaps TRBD2 (5 bases). Germline CDR1 reads SGHRS; CDR2 reads YFSETQ. The ends were cut back, 4 bases at V and 0 bases at J, with 13 bases in the middle. The CDR3 contains 16 residues. CDR3 bases: TGCGCCAGCAGCCCCCTTAGCGACGCGAACACCGGGGAGCTGTTTTTT. This sequence encodes CASSPLSDANTGELFF.

This clone was counted only a few times. The J gene is TRBJ1-3, the V gene TRBV28, with 7 bases matching TRBD1. CDR3 length: 15 amino acids. With 6 bases clipped from V and 1 base from J, the junction kept 6 bases outside the gene matches. The V gene's germline CDR1 is MDHEN and CDR2 SYDVKM. CDR3 amino acids: CASSFTQGSGNTIYF. Here the CDR3 DNA reads TGTGCCAGCAGCTTTACACAGGGGTCTGGAAACACCATATATTTT.

CDR3 sequence (DNA): TGTGCCAGCAGCTTAGCGGCAGGGGGTCCTCAGCCCCAGCATTTT. This sequence encodes CASSLAAGGPQPQHF. V and J are TRBV7-9 and TRBJ1-5; 7 nucleotides agree with TRBD1. The CDR3 has 15 amino acids. V trimming: 0 bases; J trimming: 6 bases; junction bases outside the gene matches: 5. Per the germline V gene, CDR1 is SEHNR and CDR2 is FQNEAQ (reference sequence).

V is TRBV2 and J is TRBJ2-3; TRBD1 agrees at 11 bases. The V gene end was trimmed by 10 bases and the J gene end by 4 bases; junction bases not matched to a gene: 10. Looked up from germline, CDR1 is SNHLY and CDR2 is FYNNEI. The CDR3 runs 15 residues. The CDR3 loop is CAKSGQGARADTQYF. In DNA, the CDR3 is TGTGCCAAATCAGGACAGGGGGCACGCGCAGATACGCAGTATTTT.

The chain couples TRBV7-9 to TRBJ1-3, with D unclear. Between the trimmed V and J ends, which lost 11 bases and 0 bases, there was a span of 14 bases. Germline V gene sequence: CDR1 SEHNR, CDR2 FQNEAQ (reference sequence). CDR3 size: 14 residues. The chain's CDR3 is CAASGNSSGNTIYF. The DNA of the CDR3 is TGTGCCGCGAGCGGTAATAGCTCTGGAAACACCATATATTTT.

This chain connects TRBV27 to TRBJ1-5, with D uncertain. Trimming pared 3 bases from V and 0 bases from J, leaving 15 bases between. This CDR3 region has 17 residues. Germline lookup yields CDR1 MNHEY and CDR2 SMNVEV (reference sequence). The CDR3 protein is CASSFRFGDYSNQPQHF. DNA for the CDR3: TGTGCCAGCAGTTTTCGGTTTGGAGACTATAGCAATCAGCCCCAGCATTTT.